A single sample is the source of the 9 T cell receptor beta chains below, sequenced in a study of cytomegalovirus exposure and HLA in healthy donors. The PCR contained 60 Vbeta and 13 Jbeta primers. Some clones are missing from TCRdb's copy, which holds only in-frame ones; the method was immunoSEQ multiplex PCR. The data hold some 130,000 clones, with 70% to 85% observed a single time. Sequenced material: PBMCs. The receptors derive from a boy between 2 and 10 years old in good health and CMV-seronegative.

This clone was picked up one time. The chain carries TRBV4-1 and TRBJ2-7, with 13 bases aligning to TRBD2. This CDR3 has 15 amino acids. Germline trimming cut 1 base from V and 7 bases from J; bases unmatched to any gene: 4. The germline CDR1 and CDR2 sequences are MGHRA and YSYEKL. In DNA form, the CDR3 reads TGCGCCAGCAGCCAAGGGGGGACTAGCGGGAATGAGCAGTACGTC. It codes for CASSQGGTSGNEQYV.

The CDR3 here is CASSGTGSSAFF. Written as DNA, the CDR3 is TGTGCCAGCAGCGGGACAGGGTCCTCGGCTTTCTTT. The J gene is TRBJ1-1, the V gene TRBV6-1; TRBD1 agrees at 9 bases. CDR1 and CDR2 from the germline V gene are MNHNS and SASEGT. Trimming cost V 6 bases and J 11 bases; bases outside gene matches: 7. CDR3 length: 12 residues.

The rearrangement uses TRBV21-1 and TRBJ1-5; TRBD1 is taken as the D call from the table, unchecked against the DNA. TRBV21-1 is reported as a pseudogene. The CDR3 length is 18 residues. In DNA, the CDR3 is TGTGCCAGCAGCAAAGAGGTAGGGGTGGCGGACCGCAATCAGCCCCAGCATTTT. It specifies CASSKEVGVADRNQPQHF.

This rearrangement joins TRBV15 to TRBJ2-7, with 8 bases matching TRBD1. With 3 bases clipped from V and 6 bases from J, the junction kept 4 bases outside the gene matches. The CDR3 is 13 residues long. Germline V gene lookup returns CDR1 LNHNV and CDR2 YYDKDF (reference sequence). CDR3 sequence: CATSRETGAEQYV. The CDR3 region has the DNA TGTGCCACCAGCAGGGAGACAGGGGCCGAGCAGTACGTC.

This clone appeared a single time. The rearrangement uses TRBV5-6 and TRBJ2-7, with 7 bases lining up with TRBD2. This CDR3 is 16 amino acids long. J was trimmed by 6 bases and V by 0 bases; bases with no gene match: 12. CDR1 is SGHDT, CDR2 YYEEEE, per germline. CDR3 amino acids: CASSLGAGFQRGEQYF. CDR3 coding DNA: TGTGCCAGCAGCTTGGGAGCTGGATTCCAGCGGGGCGAGCAGTACTTC.

The chain combines TRBV4-2 with TRBJ2-1; no definite D call. Per germline, CDR1 LGHNA and CDR2 YNFKEQ. The V end lost 0 bases, the J end lost 8 bases, and 11 bases lay between the germline ends. The CDR3 runs 14 residues. DNA of the CDR3: TGTGCCAGCAGCCAAGAAGGAGCGTGGCATGAGCAGTTCTTC. Protein: CASSQEGAWHEQFF.

CDR3 residues: CASSLVGGEAFF. The CDR3, as DNA: TGTGCCAGCAGCTTGGTCGGGGGGGAAGCTTTCTTT. This rearrangement joins TRBV5-6 to TRBJ1-1; D might be TRBD1 (5 bases). V lost 0 bases and J lost 8, with 8 bases in between. CDR1 is SGHDT, CDR2 YYEEEE, per germline. CDR3 length equals 12 residues.

V and J are TRBV18 and TRBJ2-7; D is unresolved. This CDR3 has 13 amino acids. In germline, CDR1 is KGHSH, CDR2 LQKENI. V lost 3 bases and J 4 bases, leaving 10 bases between the germline ends. The CDR3 DNA reads TGTGCCAGCTCACCCCTCGACGGGTACGAGCAGTACTTC. This codes for CASSPLDGYEQYF.

This chain connects TRBV6-1 to TRBJ1-5, with D tentatively TRBD1 (5 bases). Trimming pared 3 bases from V and 5 bases from J, leaving 14 bases between. The CDR3 spans 15 residues. CDR1 and CDR2 from the germline V gene are MNHNS and SASEGT. The CDR3 sequence: CASSDDDRPYQPQHF. The CDR3 DNA is TGTGCCAGCAGTGATGATGACAGACCTTATCAGCCCCAGCATTTT.